This T cell receptor (beta chain) was sequenced for a study of blood T cell repertoires in COVID-19. From germline, CDR1 is SGHTA and CDR2 FQGTGA. V was clipped by 5 bases and J by 4 bases, with 14 bases between them. CDR3 length: 15 residues. Clones were sequenced by immunoSEQ multiplex PCR, and TCRdb holds only the in-frame ones, with some missing. The table lists approximately 120,000 clones, approximately 85% of them singletons. The sequence was obtained from a woman of 80 years or more with COVID-19, enrolled during active disease. The sample consisted of peripheral blood. J is TRBJ2-2 and V is TRBV7-3; D remains unclear. Written as DNA, the CDR3 is TGTGCCAGCAGCCCGGGTGGCCCTGCCACCGGGGAGCTGTTTTTT. Protein sequence: CASSPGGPATGELFF.